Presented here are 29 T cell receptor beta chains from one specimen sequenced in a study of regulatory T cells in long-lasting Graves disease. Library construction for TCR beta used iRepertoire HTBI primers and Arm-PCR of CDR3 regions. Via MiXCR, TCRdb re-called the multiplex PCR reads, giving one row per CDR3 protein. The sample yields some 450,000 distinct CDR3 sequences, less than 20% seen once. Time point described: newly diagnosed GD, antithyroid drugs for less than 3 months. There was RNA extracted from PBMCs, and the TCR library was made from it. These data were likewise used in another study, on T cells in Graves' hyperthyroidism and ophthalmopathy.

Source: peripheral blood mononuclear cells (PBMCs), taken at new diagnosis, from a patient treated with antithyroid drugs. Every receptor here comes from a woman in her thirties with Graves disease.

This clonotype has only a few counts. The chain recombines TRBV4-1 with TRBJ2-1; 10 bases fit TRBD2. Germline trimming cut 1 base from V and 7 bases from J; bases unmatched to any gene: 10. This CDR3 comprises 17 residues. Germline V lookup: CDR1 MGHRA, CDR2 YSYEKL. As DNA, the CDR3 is TGCGCCAGCAGCCAAGGGGGCGGGGCTAGCGGGAGTAATGAGCAGTTCTTC. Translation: CASSQGGGASGSNEQFF.

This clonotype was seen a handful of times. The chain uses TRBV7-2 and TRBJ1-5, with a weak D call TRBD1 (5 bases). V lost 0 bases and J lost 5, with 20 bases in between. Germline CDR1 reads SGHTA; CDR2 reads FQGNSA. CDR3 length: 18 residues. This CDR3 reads CASSLALGRVWVDQPQHF. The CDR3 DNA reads TGTGCCAGCAGCTTAGCCCTGGGACGGGTCTGGGTTGATCAGCCCCAGCATTTT.

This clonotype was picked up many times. For the CDR3, the DNA is TGTGCCAGCAGTTACGCCCAATTGGTAGGGACCGGGGAGCTGTTTTTT. Its protein is CASSYAQLVGTGELFF. This chain uses TRBV6-5 with TRBJ2-2; D is ambiguous. Trimming removed 2 bases at V and 5 bases at J, with 15 bases between. The CDR3 has 16 amino acids. Germline CDR1 and CDR2: MNHEY and SVGAGI.

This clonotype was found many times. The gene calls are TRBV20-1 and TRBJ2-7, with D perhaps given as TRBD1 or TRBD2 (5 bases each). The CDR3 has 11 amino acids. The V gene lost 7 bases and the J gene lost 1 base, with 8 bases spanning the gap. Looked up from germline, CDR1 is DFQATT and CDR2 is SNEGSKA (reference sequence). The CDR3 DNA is TGCAGTGTTGGGGGTTCCTACGAGCAGTACTTC. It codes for CSVGGSYEQYF.

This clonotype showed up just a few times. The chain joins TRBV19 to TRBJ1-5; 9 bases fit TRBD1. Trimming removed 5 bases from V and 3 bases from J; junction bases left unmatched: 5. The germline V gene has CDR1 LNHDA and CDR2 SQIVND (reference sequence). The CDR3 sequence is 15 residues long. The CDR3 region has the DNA TGTGCCAGTAGTTCGGGACAGGGACTCAATCAGCCCCAGCATTTT. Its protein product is CASSSGQGLNQPQHF.

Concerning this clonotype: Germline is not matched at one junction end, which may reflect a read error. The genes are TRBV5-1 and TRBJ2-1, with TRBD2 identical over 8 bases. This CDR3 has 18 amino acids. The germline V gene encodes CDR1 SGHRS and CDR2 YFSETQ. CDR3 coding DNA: TGCGCCAGCAGCTTCTTGACTAGCGTGGGGGCCTCCTACAGTGAGCAGTTCTTC. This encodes CASSFLTSVGASYSEQFF.

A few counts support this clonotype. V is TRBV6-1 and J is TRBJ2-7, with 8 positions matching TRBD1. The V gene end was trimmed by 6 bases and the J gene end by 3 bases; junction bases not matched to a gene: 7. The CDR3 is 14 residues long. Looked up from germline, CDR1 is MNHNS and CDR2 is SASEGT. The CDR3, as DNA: TGTGCCAGCAGCGGACAGGGCGAATACTACGAGCAGTACTTC. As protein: CASSGQGEYYEQYF.

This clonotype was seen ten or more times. The CDR3 here is CASGTGGSYEQYF. Written as DNA, the CDR3 is TGTGCCAGCGGGACAGGGGGATCCTACGAGCAGTACTTC. The chain has TRBV28 and TRBJ2-7; 11 bases agree with TRBD1. V was pared by 8 bases and J by 1 base, with 1 base of the junction left unmatched. The CDR3 sequence is 13 residues long. Germline V gives CDR1 MDHEN, CDR2 SYDVKM.

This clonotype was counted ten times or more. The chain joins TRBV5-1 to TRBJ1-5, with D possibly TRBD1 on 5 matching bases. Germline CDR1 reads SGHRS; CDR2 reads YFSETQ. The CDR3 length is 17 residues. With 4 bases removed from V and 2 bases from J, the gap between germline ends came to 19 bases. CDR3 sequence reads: CASSLGIGDVGNQPQHF. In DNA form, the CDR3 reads TGCGCCAGCAGCCTCGGAATAGGGGATGTCGGCAATCAGCCCCAGCATTTT.

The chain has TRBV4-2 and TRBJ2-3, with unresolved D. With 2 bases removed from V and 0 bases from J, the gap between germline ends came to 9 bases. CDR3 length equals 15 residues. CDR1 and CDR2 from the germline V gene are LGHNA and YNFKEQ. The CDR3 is CASSQLGQSTDTQYF. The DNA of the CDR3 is TGTGCCAGCAGCCAATTGGGTCAAAGCACAGATACGCAGTATTTT.

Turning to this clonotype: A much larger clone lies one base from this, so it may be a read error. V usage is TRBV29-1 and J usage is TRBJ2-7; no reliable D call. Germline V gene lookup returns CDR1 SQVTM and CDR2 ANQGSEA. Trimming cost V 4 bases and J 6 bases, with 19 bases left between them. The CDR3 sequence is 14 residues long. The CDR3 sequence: CSVGGTPAGREQYF. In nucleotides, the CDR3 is TGCAGCGTTGGGGGTACCCCCGCTGGGCGCGAGCAGTACTTC.

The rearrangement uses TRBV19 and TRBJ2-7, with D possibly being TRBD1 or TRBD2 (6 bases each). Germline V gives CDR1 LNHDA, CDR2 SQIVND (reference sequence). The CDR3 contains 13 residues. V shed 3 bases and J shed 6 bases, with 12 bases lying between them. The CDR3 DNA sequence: TGTGCCAGTAGTATTATGGAGGGGGGCGAGCAGTACTTC. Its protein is CASSIMEGGEQYF. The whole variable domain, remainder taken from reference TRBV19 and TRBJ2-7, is DGGITQSPKYLFRKEGQNVTLSCEQNLNHDAMYWYRQDPGQGLRLIYYSQIVNDFQKGDIAEGYSVSREKKESFPLTVTSAQKNPTAFYLCASSIMEGGEQYFGPGTRLTVT.

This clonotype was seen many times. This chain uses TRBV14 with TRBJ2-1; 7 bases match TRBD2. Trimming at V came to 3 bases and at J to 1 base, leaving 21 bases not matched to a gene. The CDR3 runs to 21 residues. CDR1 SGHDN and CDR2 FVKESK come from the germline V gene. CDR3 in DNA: TGTGCCAGCAGCCACCCCAAAGGGAGGGGAATAACCCGTGGATCCTACAATGAGCAGTTCTTC. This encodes CASSHPKGRGITRGSYNEQFF.

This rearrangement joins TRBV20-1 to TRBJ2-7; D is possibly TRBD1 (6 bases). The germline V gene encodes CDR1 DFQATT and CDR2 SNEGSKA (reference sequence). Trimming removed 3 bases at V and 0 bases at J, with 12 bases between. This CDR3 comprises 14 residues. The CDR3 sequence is CSARSGVSSYEQYF. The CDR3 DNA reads TGCAGTGCTAGGTCAGGGGTAAGCTCCTACGAGCAGTACTTC.

The CDR3 nucleotides are TGCGCCAGCAGCCAAGATTTGGGGGTAAATGAGCAGTTCTTC. Translation: CASSQDLGVNEQFF. The chain joins TRBV4-1 to TRBJ2-1, with D possibly called TRBD1 or TRBD2 (5 bases each). The CDR3 covers 14 residues. CDR1 is MGHRA, CDR2 YSYEKL, per germline. The V gene lost 0 bases and the J gene lost 7 bases, with 10 bases spanning the gap.

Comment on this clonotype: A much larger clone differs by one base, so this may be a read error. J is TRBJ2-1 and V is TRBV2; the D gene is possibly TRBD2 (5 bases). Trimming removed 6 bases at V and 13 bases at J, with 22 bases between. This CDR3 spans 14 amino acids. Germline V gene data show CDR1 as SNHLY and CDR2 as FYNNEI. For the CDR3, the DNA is TGTGCCAGCAGACTCCCCGGGGATTGGGAGACCCAGTTCTTC. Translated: CASRLPGDWETQFF.

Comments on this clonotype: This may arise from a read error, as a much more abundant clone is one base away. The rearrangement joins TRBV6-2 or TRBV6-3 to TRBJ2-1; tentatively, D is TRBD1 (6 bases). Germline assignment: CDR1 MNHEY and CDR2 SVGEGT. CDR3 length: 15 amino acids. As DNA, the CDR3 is TGTGTCAGCAGTTACGGGGACACCTTCTACAATGAGCAGTTCTTC. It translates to CVSSYGDTFYNEQFF.

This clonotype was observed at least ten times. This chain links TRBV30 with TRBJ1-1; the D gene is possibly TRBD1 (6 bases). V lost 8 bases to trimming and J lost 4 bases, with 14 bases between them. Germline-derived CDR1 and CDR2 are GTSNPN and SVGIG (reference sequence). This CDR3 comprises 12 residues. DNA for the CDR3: TGTGCCCGAAACAGGGACGGCACTGAAGCTTTCTTT. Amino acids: CARNRDGTEAFF.

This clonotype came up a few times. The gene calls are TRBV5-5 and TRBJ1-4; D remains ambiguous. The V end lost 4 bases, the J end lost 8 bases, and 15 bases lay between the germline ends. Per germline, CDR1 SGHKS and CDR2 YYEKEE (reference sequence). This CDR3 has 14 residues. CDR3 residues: CASSPQEGREKLFF. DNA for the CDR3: TGTGCCAGCAGCCCCCAGGAAGGTCGGGAAAAACTGTTTTTT. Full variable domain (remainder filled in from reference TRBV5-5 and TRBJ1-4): DAGVTQSPTHLIKTRGQQVTLRCSPISGHKSVSWYQQVLGQGPQFIFQYYEKEERGRGNFPDRFSARQFPNYSSELNVNALLLGDSALYLCASSPQEGREKLFFGSGTQLSVL.

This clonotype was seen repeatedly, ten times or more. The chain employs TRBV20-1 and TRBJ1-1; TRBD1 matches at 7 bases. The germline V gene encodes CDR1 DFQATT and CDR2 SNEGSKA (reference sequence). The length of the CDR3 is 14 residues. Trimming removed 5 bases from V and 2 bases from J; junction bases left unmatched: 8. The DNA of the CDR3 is TGCAGTGCTCCGAGGTGGGACAGAAACACTGAAGCTTTCTTT. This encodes CSAPRWDRNTEAFF.

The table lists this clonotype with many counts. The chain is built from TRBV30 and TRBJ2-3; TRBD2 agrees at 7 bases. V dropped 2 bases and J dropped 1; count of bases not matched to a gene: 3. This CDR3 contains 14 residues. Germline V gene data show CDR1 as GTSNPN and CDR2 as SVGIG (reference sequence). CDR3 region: CAWSNGLGTDTQYF. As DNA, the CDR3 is TGTGCCTGGAGTAATGGACTAGGCACAGATACGCAGTATTTT.

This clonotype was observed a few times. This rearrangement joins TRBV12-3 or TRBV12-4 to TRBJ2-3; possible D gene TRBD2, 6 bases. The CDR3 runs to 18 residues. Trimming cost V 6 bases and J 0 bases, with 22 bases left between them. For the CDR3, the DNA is TGTGCCAGCAGCCTACAAGGCATCGGGAGCCCTAGCACAGATACGCAGTATTTT. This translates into CASSLQGIGSPSTDTQYF.

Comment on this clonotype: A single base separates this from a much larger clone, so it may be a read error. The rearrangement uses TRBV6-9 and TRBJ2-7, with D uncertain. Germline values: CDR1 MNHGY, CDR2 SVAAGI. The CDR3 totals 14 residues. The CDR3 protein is CASSYSRGSYQQYF. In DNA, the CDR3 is TGTGCCAGCAGTTACTCCCGCGGATCCTACCAGCAGTACTTC.

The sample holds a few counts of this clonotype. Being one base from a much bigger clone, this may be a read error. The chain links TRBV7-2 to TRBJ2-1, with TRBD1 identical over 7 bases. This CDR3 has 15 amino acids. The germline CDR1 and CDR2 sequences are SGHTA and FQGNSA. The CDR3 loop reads CACSSGTATYNEQFF. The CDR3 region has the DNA TGTGCCTGCAGCTCCGGGACAGCTACCTACAATGAGCAGTTCTTC.

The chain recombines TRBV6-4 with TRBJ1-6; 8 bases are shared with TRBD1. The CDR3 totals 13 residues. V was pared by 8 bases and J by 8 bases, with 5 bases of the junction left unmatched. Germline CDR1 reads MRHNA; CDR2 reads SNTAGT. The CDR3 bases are TGTGCCAGCCCGGACAGGGTTGATTCACCCCTCCACTTT. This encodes CASPDRVDSPLHF.

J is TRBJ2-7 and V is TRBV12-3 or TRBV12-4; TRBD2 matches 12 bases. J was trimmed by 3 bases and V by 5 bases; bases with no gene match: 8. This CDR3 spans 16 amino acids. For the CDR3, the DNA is TGTGCCAGCAGTCCACCTGGACTAGCGGGAAGCTACGAGCAGTACTTC. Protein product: CASSPPGLAGSYEQYF.

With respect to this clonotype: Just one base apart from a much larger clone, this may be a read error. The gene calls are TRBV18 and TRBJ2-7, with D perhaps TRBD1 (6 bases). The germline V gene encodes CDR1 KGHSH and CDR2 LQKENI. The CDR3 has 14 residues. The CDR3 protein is CASQVGAATYERYF. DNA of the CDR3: TGTGCCAGCCAAGTGGGGGCAGCTACCTACGAGCGGTACTTC.

The CDR3 DNA reads as TGTGCCAGCAGCTTGGGACGGTGGGGTGAAGCTTTCTTT. The encoded protein is CASSLGRWGEAFF. The chain carries TRBV5-5 and TRBJ1-1; D gene unclear. V was trimmed by 0 bases and J by 7 bases, leaving 10 bases between them. Germline CDR1 is SGHKS and CDR2 is YYEKEE (reference sequence). CDR3 size: 13 residues.

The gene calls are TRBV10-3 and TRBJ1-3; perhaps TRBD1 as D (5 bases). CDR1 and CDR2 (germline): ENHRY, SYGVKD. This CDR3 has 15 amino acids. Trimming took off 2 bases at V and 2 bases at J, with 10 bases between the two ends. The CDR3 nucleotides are TGTGCCATCAGTGAGGCTGCGGGGCCTGGAAACACCATATATTTT. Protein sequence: CAISEAAGPGNTIYF.